This T cell receptor beta chain was observed in a study of regulatory T cells in long-lasting Graves disease. Arm-PCR of CDR3 regions and iRepertoire HTBI primers were the basis on which TCR beta libraries were built. TCRdb independently ran MiXCR on the multiplex PCR reads; one entry per CDR3 protein. The repertoire holds roughly 440,000 distinct CDR3 sequences, with roughly 15% as singletons. CDR1 is MNHEY, CDR2 SVGEGT, per germline. The CDR3 is 12 residues long. Trimming removed 8 bases from V and 4 bases from J, with 12 bases in between. This clonotype came up a few times. Time point defined: newly diagnosed GD, antithyroid drugs for less than 3 months. RNA isolated from PBMCs was used to make the TCR library. These same records also appear under a second study, on T cells in Graves' hyperthyroidism and ophthalmopathy. That study adds: Patients aged 18 to 65 had newly diagnosed hyperthyroidism of under 2 months' duration. Most thyroid-expanded clonotypes above 0.001 were also found in blood. A model of 13 V-J features distinguished ophthalmopathy from stable hyperthyroidism.

The chain employs TRBV6-2 or TRBV6-3 and TRBJ2-7; TRBD2 might be the D (7 bases). This clonotype originated in a woman between 18 and 30 years old with Graves disease. The sample in question was peripheral blood mononuclear cells (PBMCs), obtained at new diagnosis, from a patient treated with antithyroid drugs. The CDR3 nucleotides read TGTGCCAGCGCCAGCGGGACATACGAGCAGTACTTC. Translated, it gives CASASGTYEQYF.